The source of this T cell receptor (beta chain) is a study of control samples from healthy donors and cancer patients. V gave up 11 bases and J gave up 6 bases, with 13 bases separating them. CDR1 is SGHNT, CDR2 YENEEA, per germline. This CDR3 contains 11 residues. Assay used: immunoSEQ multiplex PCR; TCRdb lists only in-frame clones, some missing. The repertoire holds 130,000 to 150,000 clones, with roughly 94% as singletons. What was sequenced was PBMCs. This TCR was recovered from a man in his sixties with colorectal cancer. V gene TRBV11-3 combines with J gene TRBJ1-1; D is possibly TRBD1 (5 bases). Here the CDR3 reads CARRGSPEAFF. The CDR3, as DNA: TGTGCCCGGAGGGGTTCCCCTGAAGCTTTCTTT.